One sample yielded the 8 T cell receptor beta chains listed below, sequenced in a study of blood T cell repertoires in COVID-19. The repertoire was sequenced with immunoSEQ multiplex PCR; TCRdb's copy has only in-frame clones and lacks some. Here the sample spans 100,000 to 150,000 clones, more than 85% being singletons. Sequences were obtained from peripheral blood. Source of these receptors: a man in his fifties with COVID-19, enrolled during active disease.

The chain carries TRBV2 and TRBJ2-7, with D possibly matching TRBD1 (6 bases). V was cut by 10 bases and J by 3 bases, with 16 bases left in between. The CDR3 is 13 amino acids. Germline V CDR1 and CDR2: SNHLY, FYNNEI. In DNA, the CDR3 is TGTGCCACCTATAACAGGGAGAACTACGAGCAGTACTTC. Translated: CATYNRENYEQYF.

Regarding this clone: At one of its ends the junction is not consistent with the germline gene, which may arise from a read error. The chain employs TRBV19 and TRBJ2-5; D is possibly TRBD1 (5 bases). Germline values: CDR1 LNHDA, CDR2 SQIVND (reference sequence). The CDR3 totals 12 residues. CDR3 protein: CASSMGPEAQYF. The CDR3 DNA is TGTGCCAGTAGTATGGGGCCAGAGGCCCAGTACTTC.

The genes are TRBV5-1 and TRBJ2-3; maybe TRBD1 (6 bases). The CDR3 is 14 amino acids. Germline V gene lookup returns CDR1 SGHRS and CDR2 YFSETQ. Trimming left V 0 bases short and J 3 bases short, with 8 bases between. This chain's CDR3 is CASSLDRVTDTQYF. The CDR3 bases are TGCGCCAGCAGCTTGGACAGGGTTACAGATACGCAGTATTTT.

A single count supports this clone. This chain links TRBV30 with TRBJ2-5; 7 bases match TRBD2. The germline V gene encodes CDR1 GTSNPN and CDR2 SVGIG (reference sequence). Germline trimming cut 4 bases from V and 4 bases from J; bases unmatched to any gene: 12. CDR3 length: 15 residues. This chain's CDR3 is CAWTTGPREGETQYF. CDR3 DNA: TGTGCCTGGACGACCGGTCCCAGGGAGGGAGAGACCCAGTACTTC.

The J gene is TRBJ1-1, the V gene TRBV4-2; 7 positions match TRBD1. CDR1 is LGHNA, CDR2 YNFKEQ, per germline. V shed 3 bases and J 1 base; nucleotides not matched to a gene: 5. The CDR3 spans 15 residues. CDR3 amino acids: CASSQRQGSNTEAFF. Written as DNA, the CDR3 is TGTGCCAGCAGCCAGAGACAGGGTTCGAACACTGAAGCTTTCTTT.

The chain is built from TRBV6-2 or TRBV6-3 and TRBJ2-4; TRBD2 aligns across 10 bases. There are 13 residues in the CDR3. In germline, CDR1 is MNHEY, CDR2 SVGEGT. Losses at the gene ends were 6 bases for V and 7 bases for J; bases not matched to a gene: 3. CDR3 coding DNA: TGTGCCAGCAGCAAGACTAGCGGGAACATTCAGTACTTC. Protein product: CASSKTSGNIQYF.

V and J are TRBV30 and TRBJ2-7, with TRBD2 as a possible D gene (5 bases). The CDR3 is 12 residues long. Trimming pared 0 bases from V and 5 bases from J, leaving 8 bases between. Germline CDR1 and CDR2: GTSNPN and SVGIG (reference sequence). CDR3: CAWSVLGNEQYF. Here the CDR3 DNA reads TGTGCCTGGAGTGTACTCGGGAACGAGCAGTACTTC.

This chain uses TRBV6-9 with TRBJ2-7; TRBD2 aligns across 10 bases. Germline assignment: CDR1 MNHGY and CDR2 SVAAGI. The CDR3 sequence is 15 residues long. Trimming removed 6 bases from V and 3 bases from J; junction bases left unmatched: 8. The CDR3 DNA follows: TGTGCCAGCAGCAAGACTGGACTAGCGGACTACGAGCAGTACGTC. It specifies CASSKTGLADYEQYV.